These 28 T cell receptor beta chains share one sample of origin, sequenced in a study of T-cell reconstitution after alpha-beta-depleted transplantation in children. For TCRbeta, the library was prepared with unique molecular identifiers. TCRdb redid the calling of the PCR reads with MiXCR, one entry per CDR3 protein. Of a few hundred thousand distinct CDR3 sequences listed, around 13% are singletons. The material sequenced was PBMCs, mostly from graft donor cells, taken 360 days after TCRalphabeta/CD19-depleted stem cell transplant. These receptors were obtained from a male patient younger than 18 who had a stem cell transplant for acute myeloid leukemia, so the T cells may come from the graft donor.

This clonotype was recorded many times. The chain recombines TRBV18 with TRBJ2-1; 11 positions agree with TRBD2. Looked up from germline, CDR1 is KGHSH and CDR2 is LQKENI. The CDR3 covers 15 residues. The V and J ends lost 2 bases and 10 bases, in that order; junction bases with no gene match: 7. Written as DNA, the CDR3 is TGTGCCAGCTCACCAAAACTAGCGGGAGTATGGGAGCAGTTCTTC. It encodes CASSPKLAGVWEQFF.

The chain employs TRBV10-3 and TRBJ2-3; D gene ambiguous. The ends were cut back, 8 bases at V and 4 bases at J, with 10 bases in the middle. The length of the CDR3 is 12 residues. CDR1 and CDR2 from the germline V gene are ENHRY and SYGVKD. The CDR3 loop reads CAIGSAADTQYF. Written as DNA, the CDR3 is TGTGCCATCGGATCTGCAGCAGATACGCAGTATTTT.

The V call is TRBV27, the J call TRBJ2-7; D possibly corresponds to TRBD2 (7 bases). The CDR3 totals 15 residues. Germline lookup yields CDR1 MNHEY and CDR2 SMNVEV (reference sequence). V lost 6 bases and J 3 bases, leaving 18 bases between the germline ends. The CDR3 spells CASRPMGGRDYEQYF. CDR3 nucleotide sequence: TGTGCCAGCAGACCAATGGGGGGGCGGGACTACGAGCAGTACTTC.

The chain couples TRBV28 to TRBJ2-7; D unclear. The CDR3 extends over 12 amino acids. V was clipped by 5 bases and J by 5 bases, with 10 bases between them. The germline V gene encodes CDR1 MDHEN and CDR2 SYDVKM. CDR3 protein: CASSPPTDEQYF. The CDR3 nucleotides are TGTGCCAGCAGTCCTCCGACTGACGAGCAGTACTTC.

The chain employs TRBV7-2 and TRBJ2-3; 14 nucleotides agree with TRBD2. J was trimmed by 5 bases and V by 5 bases; bases with no gene match: 3. The CDR3 contains 15 residues. CDR1 and CDR2 (germline): SGHTA, FQGNSA. The CDR3 nucleotides are TGTGCCAGCAGCGAGACTAGCGGGAGGGGAGATACGCAGTATTTT. Amino acid sequence: CASSETSGRGDTQYF.

The genes are TRBV28 and TRBJ2-7; 8 nucleotides agree with TRBD1. The V gene's germline CDR1 is MDHEN and CDR2 SYDVKM. Germline trimming cut 3 bases from V and 0 bases from J; bases unmatched to any gene: 7. The CDR3 is made up of 16 amino acids. This CDR3 is CASSFGRDRSSYEQYF. For the CDR3, the DNA is TGTGCCAGCAGTTTCGGCCGGGACAGGTCCTCCTACGAGCAGTACTTC. Full variable domain (missing parts from reference TRBV28 and TRBJ2-7): DVKVTQSSRYLVKRTGEKVFLECVQDMDHENMFWYRQDPGLGLRLIYFSYDVKMKEKGDIPEGYSVSREKKERFSLILESASTNQTSMYLCASSFGRDRSSYEQYFGPGTRLTVT.

This clonotype was counted at least ten times. The chain couples TRBV28 to TRBJ2-3; TRBD2 agrees at 12 bases. The length of the CDR3 is 15 residues. CDR1 is MDHEN and CDR2 is SYDVKM in the germline V gene. With 9 bases clipped from V and 3 bases from J, the junction kept 7 bases outside the gene matches. This chain's CDR3 is CASILGLAGTDTQYF. The CDR3 DNA is TGTGCCAGTATCCTAGGACTAGCGGGAACAGATACGCAGTATTTT.

This clonotype occurred a few times. The chain couples TRBV4-2 to TRBJ2-1; unclear D gene. The germline CDR1 and CDR2 sequences are LGHNA and YNFKEQ. V lost 1 base and J 7 bases, leaving 11 bases between the germline ends. CDR3 size: 14 residues. CDR3 amino acids: CASSQAKYPNEQFF. CDR3 DNA sequence: TGTGCCAGCAGCCAAGCTAAGTATCCAAATGAGCAGTTCTTC.

This sequence joins TRBV3-1 and TRBJ2-3, with 7 bases identical to TRBD2. The CDR3 loop spans 12 amino acids. V shed 7 bases, J shed 9 bases, and the junction held 7 bases outside the gene matches. Germline assignment: CDR1 LGHDT and CDR2 YNNKEL (reference sequence). The CDR3 coding sequence is TGTGCCAGCATTACTACCGGGGGGACGCAGTATTTT. Amino acids: CASITTGGTQYF.

This chain uses TRBV20-1 with TRBJ2-7, with D possibly TRBD1 on 6 matching bases. There are 12 residues in the CDR3. With 2 bases removed from V and 8 bases from J, the gap between germline ends came to 13 bases. Per the germline V gene, CDR1 is DFQATT and CDR2 is SNEGSKA (reference sequence). In DNA form, the CDR3 reads TGCAGTGCTAGAATGCAGGGGCCCCAGCAGTACTTC. Amino acid sequence: CSARMQGPQQYF.

This chain connects TRBV6-5 to TRBJ2-2; 9 bases line up with TRBD2. This CDR3 is 17 amino acids long. Trimming removed 0 bases from V and 7 bases from J; junction bases left unmatched: 9. Looked up from germline, CDR1 is MNHEY and CDR2 is SVGAGI. In nucleotides, the CDR3 is TGTGCCAGCAGTTACTCGACTGCGGGAGGGGGAGGCGGGGAGCTGTTTTTT. Its translation is CASSYSTAGGGGGELFF.

This clonotype was recorded at least ten times. The chain couples TRBV29-1 to TRBJ1-4, with D unclear. Trimming stripped 4 bases from V and 7 bases from J, with 4 bases between. CDR1 and CDR2 (germline): SQVTM, ANQGSEA. The CDR3 length is 10 residues. Here the CDR3 reads CSVVGEKLFF. The CDR3 nucleotides read TGCAGCGTTGTTGGTGAAAAACTGTTTTTT.

The chain couples TRBV7-8 to TRBJ2-7; D uncertain. The CDR3 has 14 amino acids. With 0 bases removed from V and 6 bases from J, the gap between germline ends came to 12 bases. Per germline, CDR1 SGHVS and CDR2 FQNEAQ. The CDR3: CASSLARVSREQYF. Here the CDR3 DNA reads TGTGCCAGCAGCTTAGCGAGAGTAAGCCGCGAGCAGTACTTC.

This rearrangement joins TRBV20-1 to TRBJ2-2; maybe TRBD1 (5 bases). CDR1 and CDR2 (germline): DFQATT, SNEGSKA (reference sequence). The CDR3 runs 12 residues. The CDR3 DNA is TGCAGCAGGGTCCGAGACACCGGGGAGCTGTTTTTT. It translates to CSRVRDTGELFF.

J is TRBJ2-5 and V is TRBV4-2; D might be TRBD1 (6 bases). Trimming removed 1 base at V and 7 bases at J, with 16 bases between. The CDR3 consists of 15 residues. The germline V gene has CDR1 LGHNA and CDR2 YNFKEQ. The CDR3, as DNA: TGTGCCAGCAGCCAAGGGGACACCATCTCGGGGACCCAGTACTTC. It specifies CASSQGDTISGTQYF.

In this sample, this clonotype turned up many times. The chain recombines TRBV4-2 with TRBJ2-7; 8 nucleotides align to TRBD2. The J segment lost 0 bases and the V segment lost 2 bases, leaving 6 bases of the junction unmatched. Germline V gene sequence: CDR1 LGHNA, CDR2 YNFKEQ. The CDR3 is 16 residues long. CDR3 loop: CASSQTFSGNSYEQYF. In nucleotides, the CDR3 is TGTGCCAGCAGCCAAACATTTAGCGGGAACTCCTACGAGCAGTACTTC.

This rearrangement joins TRBV20-1 to TRBJ2-7; 8 bases line up with TRBD1. The V gene's germline CDR1 is DFQATT and CDR2 SNEGSKA (reference sequence). This CDR3 region has 13 residues. V trimming: 3 bases; J trimming: 1 base; junction bases outside the gene matches: 2. In DNA form, the CDR3 reads TGCAGTGCTAGCCGGACAGGGTCCTACGAGCAGTACTTC. Residues: CSASRTGSYEQYF.

This clonotype was seen a few times. The rearrangement uses TRBV5-6 and TRBJ2-7, with 9 nucleotides matching TRBD1. CDR3 length: 15 residues. V trimming: 4 bases; J trimming: 2 bases; junction bases outside the gene matches: 7. Germline-derived CDR1 and CDR2 are SGHDT and YYEEEE. CDR3 in DNA: TGTGCCAGCAGCATCGGGACAGGGCCAGCCTACGAGCAGTACTTC. It specifies CASSIGTGPAYEQYF.

As regards this clonotype: Being one base from a much bigger clone, this may be a read error. The CDR3 spells CASSPWGGWNEQFF. The CDR3 DNA is TGTGCCAGCAGCCCTTGGGGAGGGTGGAATGAGCAGTTCTTC. The rearrangement links TRBV28 to TRBJ2-1; 7 nucleotides line up with TRBD2. V trimming: 6 bases; J trimming: 7 bases; junction bases outside the gene matches: 9. The CDR3 loop spans 14 amino acids. Germline assignment: CDR1 MDHEN and CDR2 SYDVKM.

This clonotype was seen ten or more times. The chain employs TRBV28 and TRBJ1-3; D is ambiguous. The CDR3 spans 13 residues. Germline V gene sequence: CDR1 MDHEN, CDR2 SYDVKM. The CDR3, as DNA: TGTGGGGTCAAAAAACGACCCGGAAACACCATATATTTT. The encoded protein is CGVKKRPGNTIYF.

The V call is TRBV24-1, the J call TRBJ2-3, with 9 nucleotides matching TRBD2. Germline V gives CDR1 KGHDR, CDR2 SFDVKD. This CDR3 has 16 residues. Trimming at V came to 5 bases and at J to 8 bases, leaving 13 bases not matched to a gene. The CDR3 region has the DNA TGTGCCACCAGTGGCATTCTAGCGGGGCCTTCCGGTACGCAGTATTTT. It encodes CATSGILAGPSGTQYF.

V usage is TRBV5-6 and J usage is TRBJ2-2, with D uncertain. The V gene's germline CDR1 is SGHDT and CDR2 YYEEEE. Trimming removed 0 bases at V and 8 bases at J, with 8 bases between. The CDR3 is 13 amino acids. For the CDR3, the DNA is TGTGCCAGCAGCTTGGGCCCGTGGGGGGAGCTGTTTTTT. It yields the protein CASSLGPWGELFF.

This clonotype has just a few counts. The chain is built from TRBV7-2 and TRBJ2-2; TRBD2 might be the D (5 bases). The V gene lost 1 base and the J gene lost 7 bases, with 13 bases spanning the gap. The CDR3 is made up of 15 amino acids. CDR1 is SGHTA and CDR2 is FQGNSA in the germline V gene. The CDR3 nucleotides are TGTGCCAGCAGCTTAGTCTCGAGGGATGGCGGGGAGCTGTTTTTT. It specifies CASSLVSRDGGELFF.

The chain combines TRBV7-8 with TRBJ2-3, with 9 positions matching TRBD2. Germline assignment: CDR1 SGHVS and CDR2 FQNEAQ. V was pared by 5 bases and J by 4 bases, with 7 bases of the junction left unmatched. The CDR3 consists of 15 residues. The chain's CDR3 is CASSRLAANPDTQYF. The CDR3 DNA follows: TGTGCCAGCAGCCGACTAGCGGCCAACCCAGATACGCAGTATTTT.

The chain uses TRBV3-1 and TRBJ2-5; 13 positions match TRBD2. V lost 4 bases, J lost 5 bases, and 4 bases stayed unmatched. The CDR3 spans 15 residues. Germline-derived CDR1 and CDR2 are LGHDT and YNNKEL (reference sequence). CDR3 bases: TGTGCCAGCAGCCTTCGGACTAGCGGGAGTGAGACCCAGTACTTC. It is translated as CASSLRTSGSETQYF.

This clonotype was detected many times. This chain uses TRBV7-8 with TRBJ2-1; a weak D match, TRBD2 (5 bases). Per the germline V gene, CDR1 is SGHVS and CDR2 is FQNEAQ. This CDR3 is built from 20 residues. Trimming left V 1 base short and J 9 bases short, with 31 bases between. The CDR3 sequence: CASSLVESMRVLPNAGEQFF. In DNA form, the CDR3 reads TGTGCCAGCAGCTTAGTAGAGTCGATGCGGGTTCTCCCAAACGCCGGTGAGCAGTTCTTC.

V usage is TRBV28 and J usage is TRBJ2-1; the D gene is possibly TRBD1 (6 bases). Germline lookup yields CDR1 MDHEN and CDR2 SYDVKM. CDR3 size: 16 residues. Between the trimmed V and J ends, which lost 4 bases and 6 bases, there was a span of 19 bases. CDR3 sequence (DNA): TGTGCCAGCAGTTCTTCCGGGACAATCCTATTCAATGAGCAGTTCTTC. Its translation: CASSSSGTILFNEQFF.

This clonotype was seen only a few times. The rearrangement links TRBV29-1 to TRBJ2-5; 9 bases agree with TRBD2. This CDR3 region has 17 residues. Germline CDR1 SQVTM, CDR2 ANQGSEA. V shed 2 bases and J 0 bases; nucleotides not matched to a gene: 10. The CDR3 DNA is TGCAGCGTTGAAAGTCGCCTAGCGGGGACGTACCAAGAGACCCAGTACTTC. Its translation is CSVESRLAGTYQETQYF.